These 8 T cell receptor beta chains share one sample of origin, sequenced in a study of blood T cell repertoires in COVID-19. Repertoires were generated with immunoSEQ multiplex PCR, while TCRdb's copy carries only in-frame clones and drops some. The sample yields roughly 140,000 clones, around 90% seen once. Sequencing was done on a sample of peripheral blood. Every receptor here comes from a woman older than 75 with acute or convalescent COVID-19.

This chain uses TRBV7-3 with TRBJ2-1; 7 bases line up with TRBD1. V lost 5 bases and J lost 3; bases outside the gene matches: 7. CDR1 is SGHTA, CDR2 FQGTGA, per germline. The CDR3 covers 15 residues. The CDR3 reads CASSTPGQSYNEQFF. In DNA form, the CDR3 reads TGTGCCAGCAGCACTCCGGGACAGAGCTACAATGAGCAGTTCTTC.

J is TRBJ2-3 and V is TRBV30, with 8 positions matching TRBD2. Germline V gene sequence: CDR1 GTSNPN, CDR2 SVGIG (reference sequence). The CDR3 is made up of 14 amino acids. The V gene end was trimmed by 0 bases and the J gene end by 6 bases; junction bases not matched to a gene: 5. The DNA of the CDR3 is TGTGCCTGGAGTGTCGGCGGGGGGCCCGATACGCAGTATTTT. Residues: CAWSVGGGPDTQYF.

This CDR3 is CASSLGGRNQPQHF. CDR3 sequence (DNA): TGTGCCAGCAGCTTAGGCGGGCGCAATCAGCCCCAGCATTTT. The V and J genes are TRBV7-8 and TRBJ1-5; unclear D gene. This CDR3 comprises 14 residues. The V end was cut by 1 base, the J end by 2 bases, with 6 bases between. Germline V gene lookup returns CDR1 SGHVS and CDR2 FQNEAQ.

This sequence joins TRBV2 and TRBJ2-7; 10 bases are a match to TRBD1. Germline loops: CDR1 SNHLY, CDR2 FYNNEI. The V segment lost 4 bases and the J segment 7 bases; nucleotides outside the gene matches: 7. The CDR3 spans 14 residues. The CDR3 DNA reads TGTGCCAGCAGTGCTCTAGACAGGGGGCAGGAGCAGTACTTC. It codes for CASSALDRGQEQYF.

This chain links TRBV7-9 with TRBJ2-7; 8 bases agree with TRBD2. This CDR3 region has 16 residues. Germline-derived CDR1 and CDR2 are SEHNR and FQNEAQ (reference sequence). The J segment lost 2 bases and the V segment lost 4 bases, leaving 10 bases of the junction unmatched. The CDR3 nucleotides are TGTGCCAGCAGCTCCTCGTCGGGGGGGGCCCCCTACGAGCAGTACTTC. This translates into CASSSSSGGAPYEQYF.

The chain carries TRBV18 and TRBJ1-1; D remains unclear. The CDR3 extends over 11 amino acids. V was pared by 5 bases and J by 7 bases, with 8 bases between. The germline gives CDR1 KGHSH, CDR2 LQKENI. The CDR3 DNA sequence: TGTGCCAGCTCAACACGAGATGAAGCTTTCTTT. Amino acids: CASSTRDEAFF.

This rearrangement joins TRBV5-4 to TRBJ1-3; 9 nucleotides match TRBD1. CDR3 size: 15 residues. Germline CDR1 is SGHNT and CDR2 is YYREEE (reference sequence). The ends lost 4 bases at V and 0 bases at J; junction bases unmatched: 2. The DNA of the CDR3 is TGTGCCAGCAGCAAGGGACAGGGCTCTGGAAACACCATATATTTT. As protein: CASSKGQGSGNTIYF.

The V call is TRBV5-6, the J call TRBJ1-5, with D maybe TRBD1 (5 bases). The CDR3 extends over 17 amino acids. Trimming took 3 bases from V and 0 from J, leaving 16 bases between them. Germline CDR1 and CDR2: SGHDT and YYEEEE. The CDR3 sequence is CASSSALRGYSNQPQHF. CDR3 coding DNA: TGTGCCAGCAGCTCGGCCCTCCGGGGGTATAGCAATCAGCCCCAGCATTTT. Full variable domain (missing parts from reference TRBV5-6 and TRBJ1-5): DAGVTQSPTHLIKTRGQQVTLRCSPKSGHDTVSWYQQALGQGPQFIFQYYEEEERQRGNFPDRFSGHQFPNYSSELNVNALLLGDSALYLCASSSALRGYSNQPQHFGDGTRLSIL.